Listed here are 2 T cell receptor beta chains from one sample, sequenced in a study of neurological immune-mediated disorders. One entry per CDR3 protein results from TCRdb running MiXCR on the 5' RACE reads. The data show about 76,000 distinct CDR3 sequences, 15% to 20% seen once. Input material: PBMCs. Receptors originate from a woman aged 40 to 50 in good health.

This clonotype was observed many times. CDR3 sequence: CSVYSLAESTDTQYF. The CDR3 DNA sequence: TGCAGCGTTTATTCACTAGCGGAAAGCACAGATACGCAGTATTTT. This chain joins TRBV29-1 and TRBJ2-3; the match to TRBD2 covers 8 bases. CDR3 length: 15 amino acids. Germline V gives CDR1 SQVTM, CDR2 ANQGSEA. J gave up 0 bases and V 5 bases, and 7 bases lay outside the gene matches.

With regard to this clonotype: This clone may be a read error of a much larger clone one base away. This chain uses TRBV11-3 with TRBJ2-1; perhaps TRBD2 as D (6 bases). CDR3 size: 13 residues. Trimming took off 6 bases at V and 5 bases at J, with 11 bases between the two ends. Looked up from germline, CDR1 is SGHNT and CDR2 is YENEEA. As DNA, the CDR3 is TGTGCCAGCAGTACCTCTAGCGACAATGAGCAGTTCTTC. It specifies CASSTSSDNEQFF.